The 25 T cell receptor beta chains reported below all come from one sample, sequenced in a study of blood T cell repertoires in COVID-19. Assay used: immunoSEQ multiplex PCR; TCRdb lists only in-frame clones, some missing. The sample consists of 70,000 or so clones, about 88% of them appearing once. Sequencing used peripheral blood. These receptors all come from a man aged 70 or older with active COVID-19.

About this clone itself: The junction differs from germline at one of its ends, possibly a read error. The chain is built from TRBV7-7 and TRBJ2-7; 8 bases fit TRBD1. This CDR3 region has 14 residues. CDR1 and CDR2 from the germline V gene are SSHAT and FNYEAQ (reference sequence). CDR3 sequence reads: CASSTHRGSYEQYF. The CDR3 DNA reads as TGTGCTAGCAGCACCCACAGGGGGTCCTACGAGCAGTACTTC.

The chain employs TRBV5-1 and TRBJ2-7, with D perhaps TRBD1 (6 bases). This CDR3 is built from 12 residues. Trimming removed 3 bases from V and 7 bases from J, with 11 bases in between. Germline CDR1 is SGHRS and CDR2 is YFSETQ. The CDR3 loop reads CASSWPDREQYF. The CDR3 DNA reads TGCGCCAGCAGCTGGCCCGACAGGGAGCAGTACTTC.

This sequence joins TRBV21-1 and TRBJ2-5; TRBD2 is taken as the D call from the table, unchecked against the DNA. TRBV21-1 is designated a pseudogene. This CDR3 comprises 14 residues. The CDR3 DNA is TGTGCCAGCAGCGGAGGGGAGGCCCAAGAGACCCAGTACTTC. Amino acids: CASSGGEAQETQYF.

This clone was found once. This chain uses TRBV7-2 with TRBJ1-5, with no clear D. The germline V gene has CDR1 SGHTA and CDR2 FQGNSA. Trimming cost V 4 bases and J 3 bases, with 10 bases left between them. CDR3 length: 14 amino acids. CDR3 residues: CASSSNSYNQPQHF. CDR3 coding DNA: TGTGCCAGCAGCTCCAACAGCTACAATCAGCCCCAGCATTTT.

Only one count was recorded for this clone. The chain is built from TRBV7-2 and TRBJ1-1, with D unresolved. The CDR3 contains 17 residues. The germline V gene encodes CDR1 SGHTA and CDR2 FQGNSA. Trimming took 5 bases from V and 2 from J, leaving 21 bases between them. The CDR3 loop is CASSPAAALTSNTEAFF. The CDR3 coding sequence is TGTGCCAGCAGCCCGGCGGCAGCACTAACATCTAACACTGAAGCTTTCTTT.

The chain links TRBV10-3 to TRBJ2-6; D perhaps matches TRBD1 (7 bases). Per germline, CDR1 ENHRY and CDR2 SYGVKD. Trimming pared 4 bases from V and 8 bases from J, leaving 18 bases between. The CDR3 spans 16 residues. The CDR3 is CAISVGGGASSNVLTF. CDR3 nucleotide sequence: TGTGCCATCAGTGTTGGAGGGGGCGCATCATCCAACGTCCTGACTTTC.

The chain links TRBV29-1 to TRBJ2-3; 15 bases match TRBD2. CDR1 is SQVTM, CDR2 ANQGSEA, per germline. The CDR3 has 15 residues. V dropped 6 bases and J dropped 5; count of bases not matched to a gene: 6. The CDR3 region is CSVRGLAGGKDTQYF. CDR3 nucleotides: TGCAGCGTGAGGGGACTAGCGGGAGGCAAAGATACGCAGTATTTT.

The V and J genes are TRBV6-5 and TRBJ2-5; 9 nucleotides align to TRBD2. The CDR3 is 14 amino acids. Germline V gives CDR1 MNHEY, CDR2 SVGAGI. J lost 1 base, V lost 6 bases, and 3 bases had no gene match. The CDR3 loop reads CASRRREGQETQYF. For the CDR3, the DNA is TGTGCCAGCAGGAGGCGGGAGGGCCAAGAGACCCAGTACTTC.

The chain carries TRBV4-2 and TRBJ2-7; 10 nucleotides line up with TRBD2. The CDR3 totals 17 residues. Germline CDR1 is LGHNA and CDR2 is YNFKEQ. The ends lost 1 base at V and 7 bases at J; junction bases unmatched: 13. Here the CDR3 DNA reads TGTGCCAGCAGCCAAGCCACCCACGGACTAGCGGTTGGGGAGCAGTACTTC. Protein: CASSQATHGLAVGEQYF.

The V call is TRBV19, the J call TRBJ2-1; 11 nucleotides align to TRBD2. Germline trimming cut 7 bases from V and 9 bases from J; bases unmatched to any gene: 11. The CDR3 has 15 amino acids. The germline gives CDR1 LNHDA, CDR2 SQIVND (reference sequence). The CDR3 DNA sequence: TGTGCCAGTACCCCGGGACTAGCGGCTCCGGGTGAGCAGTTCTTC. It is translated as CASTPGLAAPGEQFF.

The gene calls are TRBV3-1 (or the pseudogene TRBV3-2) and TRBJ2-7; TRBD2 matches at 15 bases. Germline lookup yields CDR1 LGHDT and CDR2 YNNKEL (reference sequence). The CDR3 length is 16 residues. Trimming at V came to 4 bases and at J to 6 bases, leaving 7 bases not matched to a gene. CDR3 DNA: TGTGCCAGCAGCCGGTCTCCGGGACTAGCGGGAGGCGAGCAGTACTTC. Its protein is CASSRSPGLAGGEQYF.

CDR3 in amino acids: CSTLAGGVPYEQYF. The CDR3, as DNA: TGCAGCACCCTAGCGGGAGGGGTTCCCTACGAGCAGTACTTC. This chain links TRBV29-1 with TRBJ2-7, with 12 bases identical to TRBD2. The CDR3 consists of 14 residues. Germline V gene sequence: CDR1 SQVTM, CDR2 ANQGSEA. After removal of 8 bases from V and 2 bases from J, the junction contained 7 bases not matched to a gene.

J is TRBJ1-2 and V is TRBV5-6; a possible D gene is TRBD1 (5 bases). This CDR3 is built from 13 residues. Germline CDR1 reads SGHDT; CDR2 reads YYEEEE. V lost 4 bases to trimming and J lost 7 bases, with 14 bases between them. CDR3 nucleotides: TGTGCCAGCAGCCCCGGACAAATCCCTGGCTACACCTTC. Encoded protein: CASSPGQIPGYTF.

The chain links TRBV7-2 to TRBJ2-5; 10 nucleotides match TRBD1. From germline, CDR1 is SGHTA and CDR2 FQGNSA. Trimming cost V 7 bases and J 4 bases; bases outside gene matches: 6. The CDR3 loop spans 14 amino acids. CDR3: CASTGTGEGETQYF. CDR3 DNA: TGTGCCAGCACCGGGACAGGGGAGGGAGAGACCCAGTACTTC. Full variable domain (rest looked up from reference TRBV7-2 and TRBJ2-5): GAGVSQSPSNKVTEKGKDVELRCDPISGHTALYWYRQSLGQGLEFLIYFQGNSAPDKSGLPSDRFSAERTGGSVSTLTIQRTQQEDSAVYLCASTGTGEGETQYFGPGTRLLVL.

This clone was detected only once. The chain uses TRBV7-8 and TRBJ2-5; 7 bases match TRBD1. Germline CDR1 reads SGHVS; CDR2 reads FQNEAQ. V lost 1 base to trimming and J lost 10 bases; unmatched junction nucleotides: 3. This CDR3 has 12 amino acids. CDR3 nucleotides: TGTGCCAGCAGCTTAGTAAGGACAGGCCAGTACTTC. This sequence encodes CASSLVRTGQYF.

The CDR3 is CATSRDRVDQPQHF. The CDR3 coding sequence is TGTGCCACCAGCAGAGACAGGGTGGATCAGCCCCAGCATTTT. The gene calls are TRBV15 and TRBJ1-5; the D gene is possibly TRBD1 (5 bases). The ends were cut back, 0 bases at V and 5 bases at J, with 8 bases in the middle. Germline V gene data show CDR1 as LNHNV and CDR2 as YYDKDF (reference sequence). The CDR3 loop spans 14 amino acids. The full variable domain, its missing parts supplied by reference TRBV15 and TRBJ1-5, is DAMVIQNPRYQVTQFGKPVTLSCSQTLNHNVMYWYQQKSSQAPKLLFHYYDKDFNNEADTPDNFQSRRPNTSFCFLDIRSPGLGDTAMYLCATSRDRVDQPQHFGDGTRLSIL.

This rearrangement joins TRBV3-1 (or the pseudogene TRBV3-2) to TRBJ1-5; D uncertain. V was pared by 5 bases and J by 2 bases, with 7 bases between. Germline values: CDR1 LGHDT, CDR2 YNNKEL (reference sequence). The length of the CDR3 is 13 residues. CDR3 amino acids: CASSSRGNQPQHF. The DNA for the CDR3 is TGTGCCAGCAGCTCCCGCGGCAATCAGCCCCAGCATTTT.

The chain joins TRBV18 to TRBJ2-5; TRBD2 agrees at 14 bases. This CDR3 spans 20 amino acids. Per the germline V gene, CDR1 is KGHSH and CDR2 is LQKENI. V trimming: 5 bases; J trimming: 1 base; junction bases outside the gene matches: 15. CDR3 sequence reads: CASSALGAPTSGRVQETQYF. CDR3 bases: TGTGCCAGCTCAGCCCTCGGGGCGCCGACTAGCGGGAGGGTCCAAGAGACCCAGTACTTC.

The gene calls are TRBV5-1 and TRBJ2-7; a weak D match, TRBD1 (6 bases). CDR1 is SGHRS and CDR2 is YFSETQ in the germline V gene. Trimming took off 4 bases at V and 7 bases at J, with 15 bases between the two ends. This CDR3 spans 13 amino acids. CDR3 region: CASSPGVGREQYF. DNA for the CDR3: TGCGCCAGCAGCCCAGGGGTAGGACGGGAGCAGTACTTC.

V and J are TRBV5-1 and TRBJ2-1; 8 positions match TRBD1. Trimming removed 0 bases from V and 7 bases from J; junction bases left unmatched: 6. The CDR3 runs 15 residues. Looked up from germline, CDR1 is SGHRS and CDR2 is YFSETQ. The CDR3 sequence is CASSLGVRGRNEQFF. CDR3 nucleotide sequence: TGCGCCAGCAGCTTGGGGGTCAGGGGGCGGAATGAGCAGTTCTTC.

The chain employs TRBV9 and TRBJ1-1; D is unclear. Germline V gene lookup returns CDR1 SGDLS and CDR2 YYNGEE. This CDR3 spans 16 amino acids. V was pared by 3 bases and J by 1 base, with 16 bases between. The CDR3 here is CASSGALGRTNTEAFF. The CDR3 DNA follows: TGTGCCAGCAGCGGAGCCCTCGGGAGGACGAACACTGAAGCTTTCTTT.

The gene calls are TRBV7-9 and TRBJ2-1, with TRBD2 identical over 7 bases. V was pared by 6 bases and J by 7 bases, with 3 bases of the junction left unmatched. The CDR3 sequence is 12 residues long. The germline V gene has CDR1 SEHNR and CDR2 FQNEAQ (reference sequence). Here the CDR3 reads CASRDGGNEQFF. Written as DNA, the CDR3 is TGTGCCAGCAGGGACGGGGGGAATGAGCAGTTCTTC. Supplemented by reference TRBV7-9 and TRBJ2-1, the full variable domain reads DTGVSQNPRHKITKRGQNVTFRCDPISEHNRLYWYRQTLGQGPEFLTYFQNEAQLEKSRLLSDRFSAERPKGSFSTLEIQRTEQGDSAMYLCASRDGGNEQFFGPGTRLTVL.

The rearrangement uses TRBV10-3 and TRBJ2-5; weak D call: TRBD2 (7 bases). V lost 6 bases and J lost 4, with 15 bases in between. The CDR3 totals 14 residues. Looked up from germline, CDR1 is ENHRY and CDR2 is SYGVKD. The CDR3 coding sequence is TGTGCCATCAGGGACGGACTAGGGGGAGAGACCCAGTACTTC. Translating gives CAIRDGLGGETQYF.

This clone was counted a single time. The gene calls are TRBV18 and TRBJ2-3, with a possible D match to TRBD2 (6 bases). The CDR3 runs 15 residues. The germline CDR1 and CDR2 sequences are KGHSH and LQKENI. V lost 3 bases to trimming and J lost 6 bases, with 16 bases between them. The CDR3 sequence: CASSPGTGWGDTQYF. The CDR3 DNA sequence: TGTGCCAGCTCACCCGGGACTGGCTGGGGGGATACGCAGTATTTT. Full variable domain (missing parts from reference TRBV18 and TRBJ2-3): NAGVMQNPRHLVRRRGQEARLRCSPMKGHSHVYWYRQLPEEGLKFMVYLQKENIIDESGMPKERFSAEFPKEGPSILRIQQVVRGDSAAYFCASSPGTGWGDTQYFGPGTRLTVL.

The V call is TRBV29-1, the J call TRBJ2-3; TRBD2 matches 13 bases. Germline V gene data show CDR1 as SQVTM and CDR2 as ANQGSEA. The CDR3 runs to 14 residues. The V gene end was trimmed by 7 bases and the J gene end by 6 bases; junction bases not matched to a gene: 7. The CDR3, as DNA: TGCAGCGGACAGACTAGCGGGAGGTCGGATACGCAGTATTTT. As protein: CSGQTSGRSDTQYF.